The clone carrying this TCR beta chain has ten or more counts. The antigen remains undetermined. TCRdb re-derived calls from the reads in MiXCR, one entry per CDR3 protein. The repertoire includes 250,000 to 300,000 distinct CDR3 sequences, 25% of them detected once, and roughly 13% sits in the top ten. Germline values: CDR1 SGHTA, CDR2 FQGNSA. Trimming took 6 bases from V and 6 from J; bases not matched to a gene: 9. CDR3 length: 15 residues. The sample comes from a study of T cell repertoires in cytomegalovirus infection. Overall study: Shared public TCR beta signatures pointed to both CMV infection and a matching HLA type. Points from the study as a whole: Pooled public TCR beta family frequency picked out CMV carriers with the relevant HLA. CMV-specific TCR beta clonotypes restricted by HLA-C dominated the ex vivo response.

The chain employs TRBV7-2 and TRBJ1-5; 9 positions match TRBD1. Material for sequencing was PBMCs. This receptor was obtained from a human donor in good health (CMV status not recorded). Some clones in this sample may be carry-over from other donors' samples. CDR3 bases: TGTGCCAGCAGGAGGGACAGGGCGGTTGTTCAGCCCCAGCATTTT. It is translated as CASRRDRAVVQPQHF.